This TCR beta chain was observed in a study of shared clonotypes between healthy human individuals. With 4 bases clipped from V and 2 bases from J, the junction kept 6 bases outside the gene matches. The CDR3 runs 17 residues. Germline loops: CDR1 PRHDT, CDR2 FYEKMQ (reference sequence). Using immunoSEQ multiplex PCR, the repertoire was profiled, and TCRdb retains in-frame clones only, with some absent. The top ten hold 0.89% of the sample, which has around 1.1 million clones, roughly 80% seen once. This receptor was identified in a man aged 18 to 30 in good health. Some clones in this sample may be carry-over from other donors' samples. The J gene is TRBJ2-1, the V gene TRBV13; 12 bases are a match to TRBD2. The sequenced material came from memory CD4+ T cells from PBMCs. The subset is: CD45RA-negative fraction. CDR3 sequence (DNA): TGTGCCAGCAGCTCTCAATGGACTAGCGGGACCTACAATGAGCAGTTCTTC. Protein: CASSSQWTSGTYNEQFF. Full variable domain (remainder filled in from reference TRBV13 and TRBJ2-1): AAGVIQSPRHLIKEKRETATLKCYPIPRHDTVYWYQQGPGQDPQFLISFYEKMQSDKGSIPDRFSAQQFSDYHSELNMSSLELGDSALYFCASSSQWTSGTYNEQFFGPGTRLTVL.